The source of this TCR beta chain is a study of cytomegalovirus exposure and HLA in healthy donors. General study points: Prior analysis indicated that the majority of TCR beta V segments exhibited productivity approximately 87% or approximately 30% of the time.

The length of the CDR3 is 18 residues. V was clipped by 4 bases and J by 2 bases; unmatched bases: 3. CDR1 and CDR2 from the germline V gene are MGHRA and YSYEKL. PCR involved 60 Vbeta and 13 Jbeta primers. Data came from immunoSEQ multiplex PCR; TCRdb stores just in-frame clones and leaves some out. This repertoire shows about 160,000 clones, 80% found once; its top ten account for approximately 1.3%. As to this clone: Its antigen is still unknown.

The chain couples TRBV4-1 to TRBJ2-6, with 15 nucleotides matching TRBD2. The origin of this receptor is a man aged 30-40 years in good health and CMV-seronegative. Specimen: PBMCs. CDR3 protein: CASSPWTSGGAGANVLTF. CDR3 sequence (DNA): TGCGCCAGCAGCCCCTGGACTAGCGGGGGGGCTGGGGCCAACGTCCTGACTTTC.